A single sample gave rise to the 3 T cell receptor beta chains below, sequenced in a study of graft-versus-host responses after intestinal transplantation. The assay was immunoSEQ multiplex PCR, and TCRdb's table has in-frame clones only and misses some. The sample has tens of thousands of clones; about 90% are singletons. Sequenced material: PBMCs, taken 650 to 670 days after intestinal transplant. The source is a human patient who received an intestinal transplant, so some T cells may come from the graft donor.

There are a few counts of this clone. The chain uses TRBV6-1 and TRBJ2-2; D possibly uses TRBD1 or TRBD2 (5 bases each). The V gene lost 4 bases and the J gene lost 10 bases, with 16 bases spanning the gap. CDR1 is MNHNS, CDR2 SASEGT, per germline. The CDR3 length is 14 residues. The CDR3 region has the DNA TGTGCCAGCAGTGTGTATACGGGGCCTGCGGAGCTGTTTTTT. Its translation is CASSVYTGPAELFF.

CDR3 sequence reads: CASLAGQGSGYTF. DNA for the CDR3: TGTGCCAGCTTAGCGGGACAGGGTTCTGGCTACACCTTC. The V and J genes are TRBV6-5 and TRBJ1-2; 9 bases line up with TRBD1. J lost 7 bases, V lost 8 bases, and 8 bases had no gene match. The CDR3 contains 13 residues. CDR1 and CDR2 from the germline V gene are MNHEY and SVGAGI.

The chain recombines TRBV30 with TRBJ1-2; D not resolved. Trimming took off 0 bases at V and 6 bases at J, with 11 bases between the two ends. The germline gives CDR1 GTSNPN, CDR2 SVGIG (reference sequence). The length of the CDR3 is 13 residues. CDR3 amino acids: CAWSVLRGDGYTF. In DNA form, the CDR3 reads TGTGCCTGGAGTGTATTGCGTGGCGATGGCTACACCTTC.